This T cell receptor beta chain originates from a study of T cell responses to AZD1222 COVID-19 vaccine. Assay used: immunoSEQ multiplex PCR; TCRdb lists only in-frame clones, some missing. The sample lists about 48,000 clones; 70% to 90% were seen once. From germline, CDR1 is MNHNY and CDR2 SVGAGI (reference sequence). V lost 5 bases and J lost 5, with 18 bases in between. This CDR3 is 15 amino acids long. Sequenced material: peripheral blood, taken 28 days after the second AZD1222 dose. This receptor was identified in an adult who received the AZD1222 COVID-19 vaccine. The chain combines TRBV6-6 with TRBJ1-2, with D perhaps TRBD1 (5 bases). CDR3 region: CASSPDRPMAYGYTF. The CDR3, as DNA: TGTGCCAGCAGTCCCGACAGACCGATGGCTTATGGCTACACCTTC.